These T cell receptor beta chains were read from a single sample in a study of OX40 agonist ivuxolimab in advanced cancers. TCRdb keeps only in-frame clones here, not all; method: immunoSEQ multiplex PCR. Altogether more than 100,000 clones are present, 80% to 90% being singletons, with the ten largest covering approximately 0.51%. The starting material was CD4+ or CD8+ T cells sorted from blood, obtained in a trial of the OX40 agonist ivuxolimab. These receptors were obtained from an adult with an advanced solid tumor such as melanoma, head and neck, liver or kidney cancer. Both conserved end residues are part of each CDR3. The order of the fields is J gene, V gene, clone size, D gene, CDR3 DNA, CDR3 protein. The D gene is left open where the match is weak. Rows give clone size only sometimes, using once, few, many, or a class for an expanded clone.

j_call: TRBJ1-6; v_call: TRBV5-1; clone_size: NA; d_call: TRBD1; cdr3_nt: TGCGCCAGCAGCCCCTCGACAGGGGCGTATTCACCCCTCCACTTT; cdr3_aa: CASSPSTGAYSPLHF
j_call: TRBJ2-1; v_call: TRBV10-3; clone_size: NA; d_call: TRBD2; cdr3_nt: TGTGCCATCAGTGATCCGGCGGGGGGCAGGAATGAGCAGTTCTTC; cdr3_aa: CAISDPAGGRNEQFF
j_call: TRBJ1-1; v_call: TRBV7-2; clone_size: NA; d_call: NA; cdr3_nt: TGTGCCAGCTTCGTTGGGGTGAACACTGAAGCTTTCTTT; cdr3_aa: CASFVGVNTEAFF
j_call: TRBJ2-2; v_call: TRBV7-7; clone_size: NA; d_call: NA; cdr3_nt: TGTGCCAGCAGCTTAAAGACGAACACCGGGGAGCTGTTTTTT; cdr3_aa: CASSLKTNTGELFF
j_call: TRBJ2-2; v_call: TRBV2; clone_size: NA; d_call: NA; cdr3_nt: TGTGCCACCCGGCGGGGCCAGTCGAACACCGGGGAGCTGTTTTTT; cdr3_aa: CATRRGQSNTGELFF
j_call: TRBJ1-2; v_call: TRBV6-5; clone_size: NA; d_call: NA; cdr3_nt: TGTGCCAGCAGTTTCACGGACGGGAGGGGCTATGGCTACACCTTC; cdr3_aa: CASSFTDGRGYGYTF
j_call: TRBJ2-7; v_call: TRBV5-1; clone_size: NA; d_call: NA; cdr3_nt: TGCGCCAGCAGCCGGGACGGGACCTACGAGCAGTACTTC; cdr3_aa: CASSRDGTYEQYF
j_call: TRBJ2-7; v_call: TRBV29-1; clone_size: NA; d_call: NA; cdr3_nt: TGCAGCGTTGATGGTTCAGGCTCCTACGAGCAGTACTTC; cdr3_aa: CSVDGSGSYEQYF
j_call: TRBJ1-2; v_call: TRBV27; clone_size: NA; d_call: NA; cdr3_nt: TGTGCCAGCAGTTTATGGGAGGGCCAGGGCTACACCTTC; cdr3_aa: CASSLWEGQGYTF
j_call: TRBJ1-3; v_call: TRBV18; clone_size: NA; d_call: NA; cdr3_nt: TGTGCCAGCTCACCCGAACACACTGGAAACACCATATATTTT; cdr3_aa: CASSPEHTGNTIYF
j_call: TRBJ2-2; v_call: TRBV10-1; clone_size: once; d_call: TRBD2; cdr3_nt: TGCGCCAGCGGGAGGGCGCAAGGCACCGGGGAGCTGTTTTTT; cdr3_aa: CASGRAQGTGELFF
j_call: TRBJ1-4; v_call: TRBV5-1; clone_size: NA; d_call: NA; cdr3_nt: TGCGCCAGCAGCTTCGGAGATAATGAAAAACTGTTTTTT; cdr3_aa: CASSFGDNEKLFF
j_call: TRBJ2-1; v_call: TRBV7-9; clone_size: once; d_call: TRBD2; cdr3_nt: TGTGCCAGCAGCCCCCAGGGTACTAGCGGCTACAATGAGCAGTTCTTC; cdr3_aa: CASSPQGTSGYNEQFF
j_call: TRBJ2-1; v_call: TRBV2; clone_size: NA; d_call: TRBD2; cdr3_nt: TGTGCCAGCAGTGCTAGCGGGGGGGCCGCCAATGAGCAGTTCTTC; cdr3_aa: CASSASGGAANEQFF